This T cell receptor (beta chain) was identified in a study of shared clonotypes between healthy human individuals. This CDR3 has 13 amino acids. Germline V gene sequence: CDR1 SEHNR, CDR2 FQNEAQ (reference sequence). V was pared by 4 bases and J by 5 bases, with 11 bases between. The naive CD8 subset, CD45RO-negative cells positively selected for CCR7, excluded terminally differentiated effector memory CD45RA+ cells. Clones were read by immunoSEQ multiplex PCR, and TCRdb kept only the in-frame ones, dropping some. The top ten hold over 1.5% of the sample, which has a few million clones, about 94% seen once.

This chain joins TRBV7-9 and TRBJ2-5; D may be TRBD2 (6 bases). Sequences were obtained from naive CD8+ T cells from PBMCs. The origin of this receptor is a man younger than 35 in good health. Some clones in this sample may be carry-over from other donors' samples. CDR3 loop: CASSWGLPETQYF. The CDR3 region has the DNA TGTGCCAGCAGCTGGGGACTCCCGGAGACCCAGTACTTC. The whole variable domain, filled in from reference TRBV7-9 and TRBJ2-5, reads DTGVSQNPRHKITKRGQNVTFRCDPISEHNRLYWYRQTLGQGPEFLTYFQNEAQLEKSRLLSDRFSAERPKGSFSTLEIQRTEQGDSAMYLCASSWGLPETQYFGPGTRLLVL.